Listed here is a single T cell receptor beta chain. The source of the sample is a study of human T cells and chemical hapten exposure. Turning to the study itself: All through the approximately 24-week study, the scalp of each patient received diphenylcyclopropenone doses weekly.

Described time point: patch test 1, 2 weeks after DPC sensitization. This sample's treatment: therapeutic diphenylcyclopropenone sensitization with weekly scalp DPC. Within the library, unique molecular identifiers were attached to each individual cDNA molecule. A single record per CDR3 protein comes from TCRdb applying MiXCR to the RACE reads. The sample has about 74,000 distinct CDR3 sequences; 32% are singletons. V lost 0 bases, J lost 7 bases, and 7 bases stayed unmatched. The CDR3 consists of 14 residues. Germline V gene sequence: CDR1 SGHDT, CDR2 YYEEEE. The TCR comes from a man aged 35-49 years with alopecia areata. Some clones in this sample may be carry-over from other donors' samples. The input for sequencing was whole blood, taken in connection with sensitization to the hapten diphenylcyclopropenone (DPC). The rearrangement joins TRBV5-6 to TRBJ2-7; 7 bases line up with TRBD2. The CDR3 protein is CASSLVAGRREQYF. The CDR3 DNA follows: TGTGCCAGCAGCTTGGTAGCCGGGAGGAGGGAGCAGTACTTC.